This entry lists 29 T cell receptor beta chains sequenced from one sample in a study of blood T cell repertoires in COVID-19. Clones were read by immunoSEQ multiplex PCR, and TCRdb kept only the in-frame ones, dropping some. This sample yields about 160,000 clones, of which approximately 80% are seen a single time; around 7% belongs to the top ten. Sequences were obtained from peripheral blood. Receptor source: a woman in her 40s with COVID-19, enrolled during active disease.

The rearrangement joins TRBV6-1 to TRBJ2-1; perhaps TRBD2 as D (5 bases). Trimming cost V 0 bases and J 2 bases, with 11 bases left between them. The CDR3 contains 16 residues. Germline values: CDR1 MNHNS, CDR2 SASEGT. CDR3 sequence reads: CASSEAPSGAYNEQFF. In DNA form, the CDR3 reads TGTGCCAGCAGTGAAGCGCCGAGCGGAGCCTACAATGAGCAGTTCTTC.

This clone was counted a single time. The genes are TRBV5-1 and TRBJ2-1; TRBD1 might be the D (5 bases). Germline lookup yields CDR1 SGHRS and CDR2 YFSETQ. This CDR3 spans 13 amino acids. The ends were cut back, 4 bases at V and 6 bases at J, with 11 bases in the middle. This CDR3 reads CASSNSQGNEQFF. DNA for the CDR3: TGCGCCAGCAGCAATTCTCAGGGCAATGAGCAGTTCTTC.

This clone was recorded a few times. J is TRBJ1-6 and V is TRBV28, with 7 nucleotides matching TRBD1. Germline trimming cut 5 bases from V and 10 bases from J; bases unmatched to any gene: 11. The CDR3 extends over 15 amino acids. Germline V gene lookup returns CDR1 MDHEN and CDR2 SYDVKM. The CDR3 here is CASSHTGTVGSPLHF. CDR3 bases: TGTGCCAGCAGTCACACCGGGACAGTGGGGTCACCCCTCCACTTT.

V and J are TRBV7-3 and TRBJ2-1; D might be TRBD1 (8 bases). V lost 6 bases to trimming and J lost 3 bases, with 15 bases between them. There are 15 residues in the CDR3. Germline V gene sequence: CDR1 SGHTA, CDR2 FQGTGA. The chain's CDR3 is CASSEQGGNYNEQFF. DNA for the CDR3: TGTGCCAGCAGTGAACAGGGGGGGAACTACAATGAGCAGTTCTTC.

The V gene is TRBV19, the J gene TRBJ2-1; TRBD2 agrees at 8 bases. The V gene's germline CDR1 is LNHDA and CDR2 SQIVND (reference sequence). This CDR3 comprises 13 residues. CDR3 residues: CATGAGAGNEQFF. The DNA of the CDR3 is TGTGCTACGGGAGCGGGAGCCGGGAATGAGCAGTTCTTC.

Written as DNA, the CDR3 is TGTGCCAGCAGCTTAGCAGGGGGCGGCAATCAGCCCCAGCATTTT. This sequence encodes CASSLAGGGNQPQHF. V usage is TRBV7-2 and J usage is TRBJ1-5; TRBD1 matches 7 bases. This CDR3 has 15 amino acids. Per the germline V gene, CDR1 is SGHTA and CDR2 is FQGNSA. V lost 0 bases, J lost 2 bases, and 1 base stayed unmatched.

The rearrangement links TRBV21-1 to TRBJ2-5; the table calls TRBD2, which could not be checked here. TRBV21-1 corresponds to a pseudogene. The CDR3 totals 15 residues. As DNA, the CDR3 is TGTGCCAGCAGCATTCGCCCCCTAGAGGAAGAGACCCAGTACTTC. This encodes CASSIRPLEEETQYF.

The chain employs TRBV4-2 and TRBJ2-3; 13 nucleotides line up with TRBD2. This CDR3 has 19 residues. Germline V lookup: CDR1 LGHNA, CDR2 YNFKEQ. V dropped 0 bases and J dropped 6; count of bases not matched to a gene: 12. DNA for the CDR3: TGTGCCAGCAGCCAAGAATCGGGACTAGCGGGGCAATCGCGGGATACGCAGTATTTT. The encoded protein is CASSQESGLAGQSRDTQYF.

The rearrangement uses TRBV5-1 and TRBJ2-7, with a weak D call TRBD2 (6 bases). The CDR3 extends over 14 amino acids. Trimming pared 3 bases from V and 4 bases from J, leaving 14 bases between. The germline CDR1 and CDR2 sequences are SGHRS and YFSETQ. CDR3 DNA: TGCGCCAGCAGCTCCAAACTAGCTACATACGAGCAGTACTTC. Protein sequence: CASSSKLATYEQYF.

This clone is a singleton in its sample. The chain is built from TRBV3-1 (or the pseudogene TRBV3-2) and TRBJ1-2; D not resolved. This CDR3 region has 13 residues. From germline, CDR1 is LGHDT and CDR2 YNNKEL (reference sequence). V was trimmed by 8 bases and J by 6 bases, leaving 16 bases between them. The CDR3 here is CASSDKQANGYTF. Written as DNA, the CDR3 is TGTGCCAGCTCAGATAAACAAGCGAATGGCTACACCTTC.

The chain combines TRBV30 with TRBJ2-2; 7 bases map to TRBD2. CDR1 and CDR2 from the germline V gene are GTSNPN and SVGIG (reference sequence). There are 14 residues in the CDR3. Unmatched junction bases numbered 10, after V lost 4 bases and J lost 8 bases. The CDR3, as DNA: TGTGCCTGGAACCGACTAGCCCGAGGGGGGGAGCTGTTTTTT. Translation: CAWNRLARGGELFF.

The genes are TRBV30 and TRBJ2-5; 9 nucleotides match TRBD2. This CDR3 has 13 amino acids. Trimming at V came to 4 bases and at J to 5 bases, leaving 5 bases not matched to a gene. Germline CDR1 is GTSNPN and CDR2 is SVGIG (reference sequence). CDR3 coding DNA: TGTGCCTGGACTAGCGGGGTAGGGGAGACCCAGTACTTC. Residues: CAWTSGVGETQYF.

The J gene is TRBJ2-7, the V gene TRBV6-5, with D possibly TRBD1 on 7 matching bases. Germline V gives CDR1 MNHEY, CDR2 SVGAGI. The CDR3 is made up of 15 amino acids. V lost 7 bases and J 1 base, leaving 17 bases between the germline ends. The CDR3 region is CASTTGAGGSYEQYF. DNA for the CDR3: TGTGCCAGCACCACTGGGGCAGGGGGGTCCTACGAGCAGTACTTC.

The chain has TRBV19 and TRBJ2-1; D is unclear. CDR3 length: 14 amino acids. Germline CDR1 LNHDA, CDR2 SQIVND (reference sequence). The V end lost 4 bases, the J end lost 10 bases, and 17 bases lay between the germline ends. The CDR3 sequence: CASSNSRLKVEQFF. DNA for the CDR3: TGTGCCAGTAGTAACTCGCGGCTAAAGGTCGAGCAGTTCTTC.

V usage is TRBV2 and J usage is TRBJ1-5; TRBD1 agrees at 7 bases. This CDR3 contains 17 residues. CDR1 SNHLY and CDR2 FYNNEI come from the germline V gene. Trimming at V came to 9 bases and at J to 6 bases, leaving 20 bases not matched to a gene. In nucleotides, the CDR3 is TGTGCCAGATACGTCGGAGGGGGCGTCAAGTCGGGTCAGCCCCAGCATTTT. Amino acid sequence: CARYVGGGVKSGQPQHF.

The CDR3 DNA reads TGTGCCAGCAGGAGAGTAGAGAACACTGAAGCTTTCTTT. Translation: CASRRVENTEAFF. The chain employs TRBV12-3 or TRBV12-4 and TRBJ1-1; no clear D gene. The CDR3 loop spans 13 amino acids. Trimming pared 6 bases from V and 1 base from J, leaving 9 bases between.

This clone was picked up one time. This sequence joins TRBV28 and TRBJ1-6, with 7 positions matching TRBD1. Germline CDR1 and CDR2: MDHEN and SYDVKM. V gave up 7 bases and J gave up 4 bases; unmatched junction bases: 7. The CDR3 is 15 amino acids. The CDR3 DNA reads TGTGCCAGCAACCAGGGGGGATCGTATAATTCACCCCTCCACTTT. The encoded protein is CASNQGGSYNSPLHF.

The chain couples TRBV2 to TRBJ2-6; weak D call: TRBD2 (6 bases). Germline V gene lookup returns CDR1 SNHLY and CDR2 FYNNEI. V was shortened by 6 bases and J by 2 bases, with 17 bases between the two germline ends. CDR3 length: 17 residues. The CDR3 DNA sequence: TGTGCCAGCAGACAGACGGGGGTGGCGGCTGGGGCCAACGTCCTGACTTTC. This sequence encodes CASRQTGVAAGANVLTF.

CDR3 amino acids: CASSLIRDGNTIYF. The CDR3 bases are TGTGCCAGCAGCTTAATCAGGGATGGAAACACCATATATTTT. The chain employs TRBV13 and TRBJ1-3; maybe TRBD1 (5 bases). The germline gives CDR1 PRHDT, CDR2 FYEKMQ (reference sequence). This CDR3 comprises 14 residues. Trimming stripped 2 bases from V and 3 bases from J, with 8 bases between.

The chain uses TRBV19 and TRBJ1-4, with 8 bases matching TRBD1. Germline V gene sequence: CDR1 LNHDA, CDR2 SQIVND (reference sequence). The junction had 5 bases not matched to a gene; V was cut back by 2 bases and J by 12 bases. The CDR3 spans 13 residues. The CDR3 bases are TGTGCCAGTAGTATAACCCAGGACAGGGAACTGTTTTTT. Protein: CASSITQDRELFF.

The chain uses TRBV10-2 and TRBJ2-3; 8 bases agree with TRBD1. CDR3 length: 16 amino acids. J lost 1 base, V lost 5 bases, and 8 bases had no gene match. In germline, CDR1 is WSHSY, CDR2 SAAADI. The CDR3 DNA follows: TGCGCCAGCAGTCCAATCGGGACAGGTGGCACAGATACGCAGTATTTT. Protein sequence: CASSPIGTGGTDTQYF.

This clone was detected ten times or more. The chain combines TRBV12-3 or TRBV12-4 with TRBJ1-1; D might be TRBD1 (5 bases). V lost 6 bases, J lost 11 bases, and 13 bases lay in between. This CDR3 contains 11 residues. The CDR3 region has the DNA TGTGCCAGCAGGCGACAGTTTCGTGCTTTCTTT. As protein: CASRRQFRAFF.

The V gene is TRBV13, the J gene TRBJ1-1, with a tentative D call TRBD1 (5 bases). Trimming left V 0 bases short and J 11 bases short, with 13 bases between. Germline-derived CDR1 and CDR2 are PRHDT and FYEKMQ (reference sequence). The CDR3 extends over 13 amino acids. CDR3 residues: CASSLGRKGVAFF. In DNA form, the CDR3 reads TGTGCCAGCAGCTTAGGACGAAAAGGGGTGGCTTTCTTT.

The V gene is TRBV29-1, the J gene TRBJ1-1, with D possibly TRBD1 on 6 matching bases. CDR1 and CDR2 from the germline V gene are SQVTM and ANQGSEA. V was pared by 2 bases and J by 5 bases, with 15 bases between. The length of the CDR3 is 14 residues. The CDR3 spells CSVERGAGVTEAFF. CDR3 in DNA: TGCAGCGTTGAACGGGGAGCAGGGGTTACTGAAGCTTTCTTT.

This chain links TRBV2 with TRBJ2-7; the match to TRBD2 covers 15 bases. CDR3 length: 15 amino acids. The junction had 5 bases not matched to a gene; V was cut back by 5 bases and J by 6 bases. CDR1 is SNHLY, CDR2 FYNNEI, per germline. For the CDR3, the DNA is TGTGCCAGCAGTCGGACTAGCGGGAGGGTCGGCGAGCAGTACTTC. Its protein is CASSRTSGRVGEQYF.

The V and J genes are TRBV5-1 and TRBJ2-7; 8 nucleotides match TRBD2. V lost 5 bases to trimming and J lost 4 bases; unmatched junction nucleotides: 8. The CDR3 is made up of 14 amino acids. Germline V gives CDR1 SGHRS, CDR2 YFSETQ. The CDR3 is CASRPGTSIYEQYF. The CDR3 DNA reads TGCGCCAGCAGGCCCGGGACTAGTATTTACGAGCAGTACTTC.

CDR3 sequence (DNA): TGTGCCAGCAGCGTTACAGGGTTTGGAGCCAAAAACATTCAGTACTTC. This codes for CASSVTGFGAKNIQYF. The genes are TRBV9 and TRBJ2-4; D possibly corresponds to TRBD1 (6 bases). CDR3 length: 16 amino acids. Between the trimmed V and J ends, which lost 2 bases and 0 bases, there was a span of 12 bases. Per the germline V gene, CDR1 is SGDLS and CDR2 is YYNGEE.

This clone has just a few counts. This chain connects TRBV7-2 to TRBJ1-1, with a possible D match to TRBD1 (5 bases). Germline CDR1 and CDR2: SGHTA and FQGNSA. V lost 1 base to trimming and J lost 7 bases, with 13 bases between them. The CDR3 length is 14 residues. CDR3 protein: CASSLGSGPLEAFF. CDR3 DNA sequence: TGTGCCAGCAGCTTAGGGTCAGGGCCCCTTGAAGCTTTCTTT. Full variable domain (outside the CDR3, taken from reference TRBV7-2 and TRBJ1-1): GAGVSQSPSNKVTEKGKDVELRCDPISGHTALYWYRQSLGQGLEFLIYFQGNSAPDKSGLPSDRFSAERTGGSVSTLTIQRTQQEDSAVYLCASSLGSGPLEAFFGQGTRLTVV.

The V and J genes are TRBV28 and TRBJ1-3, with 8 bases matching TRBD1. V lost 4 bases to trimming and J lost 3 bases; unmatched junction nucleotides: 5. Germline V gene data show CDR1 as MDHEN and CDR2 as SYDVKM. This CDR3 contains 15 residues. As DNA, the CDR3 is TGTGCCAGCAGTTCGACGGACAGGGTTGGAAACACCATATATTTT. Translated: CASSSTDRVGNTIYF.